The clone carrying this T cell receptor beta chain was seen a handful of times. Antigen specificity is unknown. Using immunoSEQ multiplex PCR, the repertoire was profiled, and TCRdb retains in-frame clones only, with some absent. The sample includes about 120,000 clones, around 77% seen only once; the top ten take 4.5% to 7%. The data were obtained in a study of a mutant IDH1 vaccine in newly diagnosed glioma. General study points: In about 93% of patients, immune responses induced by the vaccine occurred.

Time point denoted: week 11, during vaccination. Topical imiquimod accompanied each vaccine dose, which consisted of 300 ug of mutant IDH1 20-mer peptide. The CDR3 sequence is 14 residues long. Per the germline V gene, CDR1 is MNHEY and CDR2 is SMNVEV (reference sequence). V lost 5 bases to trimming and J lost 2 bases, with 12 bases between them. Sequencing was performed on PBMCs, taken from a glioma patient whose treatment included an IDH1 peptide vaccine. This chain connects TRBV27 to TRBJ1-2; tentatively, D is TRBD1 (5 bases). The receptor was isolated from a man between 40 and 49 years old with glioma. CDR3 in amino acids: CASSATDTNYGYTF. The CDR3 DNA sequence: TGTGCCAGCAGTGCAACGGACACGAACTATGGCTACACCTTC.